This T cell receptor (beta chain) was recovered during a study of regulatory T cells in long-lasting Graves disease. This CDR3 comprises 17 residues. Germline V gene lookup returns CDR1 SGHTA and CDR2 FQGNSA. The V gene lost 2 bases and the J gene lost 1 base, with 14 bases spanning the gap. Time point reported: newly diagnosed GD, antithyroid drugs for less than 3 months. The authors made the TCR library using RNA they extracted from PBMCs. In each case, Graves' disease was diagnosed per American Thyroid Association guidelines. This clonotype appeared a few times. Sequencing libraries for TCR beta were prepared with iRepertoire HTBI primers and Arm-PCR of CDR3 regions. TCRdb processed the multiplex PCR reads anew with MiXCR; each CDR3 protein has one entry. The sample gives over 400,000 distinct CDR3 sequences, 12% to 15% of which show up once; approximately 19% is in the top ten. This sample was shared with a second study, whose subject was T cells in Graves' hyperthyroidism and ophthalmopathy.

The sequence was collected from a woman aged 45-59 years with Graves disease. The rearrangement links TRBV7-2 to TRBJ2-2, with D tentatively TRBD1 (5 bases). Here the sequenced sample was peripheral blood mononuclear cells (PBMCs), taken at new diagnosis, from a patient treated with antithyroid drugs. CDR3 DNA: TGTGCCAGCAGCTTAATCGGCCCCAGGGTGAACACCGGGGAGCTGTTTTTT. It yields the protein CASSLIGPRVNTGELFF.